Sequencing of this T cell receptor beta chain was carried out in a study of T cell responses to AZD1222 COVID-19 vaccine. Profiled with immunoSEQ multiplex PCR; TCRdb holds only in-frame clones, not every one. Among fewer than 150,000 clones listed, 92% were seen once. About this clone: Antigen: not known.

V was pared by 4 bases and J by 1 base, with 3 bases of the junction left unmatched. CDR1 and CDR2 (germline): KGHSH, LQKENI. The CDR3 sequence is 14 residues long. Study-wide results and limits: Clonal diversity may have been underestimated, and the donors were mostly white British, with more females than males.

The receptor comes from an adult in good health. Specimen: peripheral blood, collected on day 0 of AZD1222 vaccination. This chain links TRBV18 with TRBJ1-1; 7 bases are shared with TRBD1. The CDR3 is CASSRQGANTEAFF. CDR3 nucleotides: TGTGCCAGCTCACGACAGGGCGCGAACACTGAAGCTTTCTTT.